The clone carrying this T cell receptor beta chain showed up many times. The antigen is not known. This specimen comes from a study of T cell repertoires in cytomegalovirus infection. Study-wide background: From public TCR beta signatures came an indication of both CMV infection and matching HLA type. Study-level points and caveats: Cumulative frequency (of public TCR beta family members) identified carriers of CMV plus the relevant HLA. Clonotypes of TCR beta that were HLA-C-restricted and CMV-specific dominated the ex vivo response.

Germline V gene sequence: CDR1 SGHVS, CDR2 FQNEAQ. CDR3 length: 13 residues. After removal of 5 bases from V and 11 bases from J, the junction contained 9 bases not matched to a gene. TCRdb called the reads again in MiXCR, with one record for every CDR3 protein. The table has about 210,000 distinct CDR3 sequences, approximately 7% seen once; the top ten hold under 7.5%. The receptor comes from a human donor in good health (CMV status not recorded). Some clones in this sample may be carry-over from other donors' samples. The V and J genes are TRBV7-8 and TRBJ2-4, with 7 bases lining up with TRBD2. Material: PBMCs. This CDR3 is CASSLQVREVQYF. Here the CDR3 DNA reads TGTGCCAGCAGCCTACAAGTCCGGGAGGTTCAGTACTTC.